The clone carrying this TCR beta chain was picked up a small number of times. What it binds is not known. Exclusion followed for patients with uncontrolled infection, other autoimmune disease, pregnancy or lactation. Every diagnosis used clinical symptoms, serum thyroxine and TRAb, thyroid ultrasound and orbital computed tomography. The CDR3 is made up of 14 amino acids. Germline assignment: CDR1 SQVTM and CDR2 ANQGSEA. The V gene lost 0 bases and the J gene lost 2 bases, with 10 bases spanning the gap. TCR beta CDR3 regions were amplified from RNA transcripts. The primer set for the first-round RT-PCR of the TCR CDR3 was HTBI. TCRdb redid the calling of the multiplex PCR reads with MiXCR, one entry per CDR3 protein. The sample includes 400,000 to 450,000 distinct CDR3 sequences, roughly 15% seen only once; the top ten take about 13%. This sample was taken from a study of T cells in Graves' hyperthyroidism and ophthalmopathy. In the study overall: Any treatment followed the collection of peripheral blood at initial diagnosis.

Regarding the study as a whole: Most expanded thyroid clonotypes above 0.001 recurred in blood.

The chain carries TRBV29-1 and TRBJ1-2, with unresolved D. The sample consisted of blood. This TCR derives from a man aged 18 to 29 with Graves' ophthalmopathy. Here the CDR3 reads CSVEEGPINYGYTF. The CDR3 nucleotides are TGCAGCGTTGAAGAAGGCCCTATAAACTATGGCTACACCTTC.